The 28 T cell receptor beta chains below all came from one sample that was sequenced in a study of beta chain features in type 1 diabetes. Whole-study results and caveats: Moderate yet significant TCRB CDR3 shortening was seen in Type 1 diabetes patients in all four CD4+ subsets.

For these TCRs, the target antigens are not known. The entirety of the isolated RNA underwent reverse transcription, so expressed TCRB transcripts were sequenced. The table came from immunoSEQ multiplex PCR; TCRdb's copy has only in-frame clones and leaves some out. The repertoire holds around 170,000 clones, approximately 9.1% seen once, with roughly 0.72% in the top ten. The sample taken for sequencing was central memory CD4+ T cells from blood. These TCRs come from a woman aged 25 to 39 with type 1 diabetes.

The rearrangement joins TRBV29-1 to TRBJ2-1; the match to TRBD2 covers 11 bases. Germline CDR1 SQVTM, CDR2 ANQGSEA. The ends lost 8 bases at V and 0 bases at J; junction bases unmatched: 12. The CDR3 totals 17 residues. The CDR3 loop is CSFSGTSGRSSYNEQFF. Written as DNA, the CDR3 is TGCAGCTTTTCCGGGACTAGCGGTCGGAGCTCCTACAATGAGCAGTTCTTC.

A few counts support this clone. Other DNA sequences in the sample encode the same CDR3. The chain has TRBV9 and TRBJ1-3; D is undetermined. Trimming took 2 bases from V and 2 from J, leaving 5 bases between them. In germline, CDR1 is SGDLS, CDR2 YYNGEE. The CDR3 runs to 13 residues. CDR3 loop: CASSVTAGNTIYF. The CDR3 nucleotides are TGTGCCAGCAGCGTTACAGCTGGAAACACCATATATTTT.

This clone was counted many times. The chain recombines TRBV18 with TRBJ1-5; a weak D match, TRBD1 (6 bases). Trimming pared 8 bases from V and 4 bases from J, leaving 12 bases between. The CDR3 length is 13 residues. The germline V gene has CDR1 KGHSH and CDR2 LQKENI. The DNA of the CDR3 is TGTGCCAGCCGAGGACAGATGAATCAGCCCCAGCATTTT. The encoded protein is CASRGQMNQPQHF.

This clone occurred a few times. This rearrangement joins TRBV18 to TRBJ2-7; 8 nucleotides line up with TRBD2. The CDR3 runs 17 residues. The germline V gene has CDR1 KGHSH and CDR2 LQKENI. V shed 3 bases, J shed 2 bases, and the junction held 12 bases outside the gene matches. The CDR3, as DNA: TGTGCCAGCTCACCGGGGGTGAGCGGGAGTAGGCCCTACGAGCAGTACTTC. It yields the protein CASSPGVSGSRPYEQYF.

This chain links TRBV5-5 with TRBJ2-5; 11 positions match TRBD2. There are 17 residues in the CDR3. V lost 0 bases to trimming and J lost 4 bases; unmatched junction nucleotides: 8. Germline CDR1 is SGHKS and CDR2 is YYEKEE (reference sequence). The CDR3 here is CASSLAGIAGGGETQYF. As DNA, the CDR3 is TGTGCCAGCAGCTTGGCCGGGATAGCGGGAGGGGGAGAGACCCAGTACTTC.

The rearrangement uses TRBV12-5 and TRBJ1-2; a weak D match, TRBD1 (5 bases). V was clipped by 5 bases and J by 8 bases, with 15 bases between them. Per germline, CDR1 LGHNT and CDR2 FRNRAP. This CDR3 has 13 residues. The CDR3 reads CASGDSMVRGYTF. In DNA form, the CDR3 reads TGTGCTAGTGGTGACAGTATGGTTCGAGGCTACACCTTC.

This chain connects TRBV7-2 to TRBJ2-1; weak D call: TRBD1 (5 bases). This CDR3 spans 15 amino acids. Germline CDR1 reads SGHTA; CDR2 reads FQGNSA. V was cut by 4 bases and J by 3 bases, with 13 bases left in between. CDR3 loop: CASSSRSGFYNEQFF. The DNA for the CDR3 is TGTGCCAGCAGCTCTAGGTCAGGGTTCTACAATGAGCAGTTCTTC.

The chain couples TRBV6-5 to TRBJ2-7; tentative D call: TRBD2 (6 bases). V was cut by 6 bases and J by 0 bases, with 15 bases left in between. CDR1 and CDR2 (germline): MNHEY, SVGAGI. The length of the CDR3 is 15 residues. The CDR3 region is CASRLGGSPSYEQYF. The CDR3 nucleotides read TGTGCCAGCAGACTCGGAGGGTCCCCCTCCTACGAGCAGTACTTC.

The gene calls are TRBV5-4 and TRBJ2-3; tentative D call: TRBD1 (5 bases). The CDR3 sequence is 14 residues long. Germline CDR1 SGHNT, CDR2 YYREEE (reference sequence). Trimming shortened V by 0 bases and J by 2 bases, and 7 bases separated the two germline ends. In nucleotides, the CDR3 is TGTGCCAGCAGCTTGGACAGGTACACAGATACGCAGTATTTT. Translated, it gives CASSLDRYTDTQYF.

Only a few counts were recorded for this clone. The chain recombines TRBV7-8 with TRBJ1-5; D perhaps matches TRBD1 (6 bases). This CDR3 has 13 amino acids. Per germline, CDR1 SGHVS and CDR2 FQNEAQ. V was pared by 4 bases and J by 7 bases, with 11 bases between. CDR3: CASSSGQTQPQHF. CDR3 DNA: TGTGCCAGCAGCTCCGGACAGACGCAGCCCCAGCATTTT.

This clone was recorded a few times. This chain links TRBV4-1 with TRBJ1-4; weak D call: TRBD1 (6 bases). Trimming shortened V by 6 bases and J by 5 bases, and 10 bases separated the two germline ends. This CDR3 spans 13 amino acids. Germline values: CDR1 MGHRA, CDR2 YSYEKL. Written as DNA, the CDR3 is TGCGCCAGCAGTTATCAGGGGAATGAAAAACTGTTTTTT. Its translation is CASSYQGNEKLFF.

The gene calls are TRBV7-9 and TRBJ2-1, with D unclear. The CDR3 length is 16 residues. Germline V gene data show CDR1 as SEHNR and CDR2 as FQNEAQ (reference sequence). V lost 4 bases and J lost 6, with 19 bases in between. The CDR3 loop reads CASSSTTGSSRNEQFF. The CDR3 DNA is TGTGCCAGCAGCTCCACGACTGGCTCCTCCCGCAATGAGCAGTTCTTC.

The chain is built from TRBV7-8 and TRBJ1-2; TRBD1 might be the D (6 bases). Deletions cut 5 bases from V and 0 bases from J, with 13 bases between. In germline, CDR1 is SGHVS, CDR2 FQNEAQ. The CDR3 extends over 15 amino acids. The CDR3 DNA is TGTGCCAGCAGCGCCACAGGGCCTTCTAACTATGGCTACACCTTC. It is translated as CASSATGPSNYGYTF.

The chain uses TRBV7-3 and TRBJ2-7; no definite D call. Germline-derived CDR1 and CDR2 are SGHTA and FQGTGA. The CDR3 totals 14 residues. V lost 5 bases and J lost 2, with 13 bases in between. This CDR3 is CASSPKSGPYEQYF. The DNA for the CDR3 is TGTGCCAGCAGCCCAAAAAGTGGCCCCTACGAGCAGTACTTC.

This clone came up a few times. The chain is built from TRBV5-1 and TRBJ2-1; D perhaps matches TRBD1 (5 bases). Germline V lookup: CDR1 SGHRS, CDR2 YFSETQ. The CDR3 runs 15 residues. With 3 bases removed from V and 6 bases from J, the gap between germline ends came to 16 bases. In DNA form, the CDR3 reads TGCGCCAGCAGCTCCAACACCAGGGCCCTCAATGAGCAGTTCTTC. Translation gives CASSSNTRALNEQFF.

The chain recombines TRBV27 with TRBJ1-2; the D is unclear. The V gene lost 5 bases and the J gene lost 1 base, with 11 bases spanning the gap. The CDR3 is 14 amino acids. CDR1 MNHEY and CDR2 SMNVEV come from the germline V gene (reference sequence). In DNA form, the CDR3 reads TGTGCCAGCAGTCGAAGTCCGGTTAACTATGGCTACACCTTC. It yields the protein CASSRSPVNYGYTF.

This clone has more than one count but fewer than ten. The gene calls are TRBV18 and TRBJ1-1, with D maybe TRBD1 (6 bases). Germline CDR1 is KGHSH and CDR2 is LQKENI. The V end was cut by 1 base, the J end by 4 bases, with 10 bases between. This CDR3 has 14 residues. The CDR3 DNA sequence: TGTGCCAGCTCACCACGACAGGCTCTCACTGAAGCTTTCTTT. Its translation: CASSPRQALTEAFF.

This clone was detected only a few times. The V and J genes are TRBV2 and TRBJ2-2; 7 bases match TRBD2. CDR3 size: 15 residues. CDR1 is SNHLY and CDR2 is FYNNEI in the germline V gene. Trimming took 6 bases from V and 2 from J; bases not matched to a gene: 6. CDR3 DNA sequence: TGTGCCAGCAGGAACGGACTAGTAAACACCGGGGAGCTGTTTTTT. Translated: CASRNGLVNTGELFF.

CDR3 loop: CASRTTRGNYEQYF. The CDR3 nucleotides are TGTGCCAGCAGGACAACCCGGGGGAATTACGAGCAGTACTTC. The rearrangement joins TRBV21-1 to TRBJ2-7; the D call TRBD2 from the table was never checked on the DNA. TRBV21-1 is assigned pseudogene status. The CDR3 runs 14 residues.

This clone was seen only a few times. The chain links TRBV19 to TRBJ1-5, with TRBD1 matching 7 bases. In germline, CDR1 is LNHDA, CDR2 SQIVND (reference sequence). The CDR3 contains 16 residues. V was pared by 9 bases and J by 3 bases, with 14 bases of the junction left unmatched. CDR3 sequence: CASRFEGADFNQPQHF. The CDR3 DNA follows: TGTGCCAGCAGATTTGAGGGGGCGGATTTCAATCAGCCCCAGCATTTT.

This rearrangement joins TRBV7-9 to TRBJ2-1; D perhaps matches TRBD2 (6 bases). Germline V gene data show CDR1 as SEHNR and CDR2 as FQNEAQ (reference sequence). Trimming removed 1 base at V and 4 bases at J, with 8 bases between. This CDR3 contains 14 residues. CDR3 amino acids: CASSLVSGYNEQFF. Written as DNA, the CDR3 is TGTGCCAGCAGCTTAGTTAGCGGTTACAATGAGCAGTTCTTC.

In this sample, this clone turned up a few times. V gene TRBV29-1 combines with J gene TRBJ1-1, with 10 positions matching TRBD1. There are 14 residues in the CDR3. V lost 2 bases, J lost 10 bases, and 10 bases stayed unmatched. Germline-derived CDR1 and CDR2 are SQVTM and ANQGSEA. The CDR3 nucleotides read TGCAGCGTTGAATCGGACAGGGGGTATTTACTAGCTTTCTTT. As protein: CSVESDRGYLLAFF.

This chain connects TRBV29-1 to TRBJ2-2; 8 positions agree with TRBD2. V gave up 5 bases and J gave up 3 bases; unmatched junction bases: 8. The germline CDR1 and CDR2 sequences are SQVTM and ANQGSEA. CDR3 length: 15 amino acids. The CDR3 spells CSVSPGLVYTGELFF. DNA of the CDR3: TGCAGCGTTTCCCCGGGACTAGTGTACACCGGGGAGCTGTTTTTT.

J is TRBJ1-2 and V is TRBV16, with 7 bases identical to TRBD1. CDR3 length: 13 amino acids. CDR1 and CDR2 from the germline V gene are KGHSY and FQNENV. Germline trimming cut 2 bases from V and 7 bases from J; bases unmatched to any gene: 4. CDR3 region: CASSQGTALGYTF. CDR3 sequence (DNA): TGTGCCAGCAGCCAAGGGACAGCTCTTGGCTACACCTTC.

DNA for the CDR3: TGTGCCAGCAGCACTAGACTAGCGGGAGACGACGAGCAGTACTTC. The encoded protein is CASSTRLAGDDEQYF. V gene TRBV9 combines with J gene TRBJ2-7; 12 nucleotides agree with TRBD2. The CDR3 sequence is 15 residues long. V lost 4 bases to trimming and J lost 5 bases; unmatched junction nucleotides: 7. From germline, CDR1 is SGDLS and CDR2 YYNGEE.

The rearrangement uses TRBV28 and TRBJ2-1; D may be TRBD2 (6 bases). The germline V gene encodes CDR1 MDHEN and CDR2 SYDVKM. V gave up 4 bases and J gave up 4 bases, with 14 bases separating them. CDR3 size: 15 residues. In DNA, the CDR3 is TGTGCCAGCAGTTCGGCGGGGTCAGATTACAATGAGCAGTTCTTC. Translated: CASSSAGSDYNEQFF.

In this sample, this clone turned up a few times. The V and J genes are TRBV28 and TRBJ2-1; maybe TRBD1 (7 bases). CDR3 length equals 14 residues. From germline, CDR1 is MDHEN and CDR2 SYDVKM. The V and J ends lost 7 bases and 0 bases respectively, with 10 bases between them. CDR3 nucleotides: TGTGCCAGCACAGGGGGGTTCTCCTACAATGAGCAGTTCTTC. This encodes CASTGGFSYNEQFF.

This clone came up a few times. Written as DNA, the CDR3 is TGCGCCAGCAGCCAGTGGAGAGGTCTCAATCAGCCCCAGCATTTT. This sequence encodes CASSQWRGLNQPQHF. V gene TRBV4-1 combines with J gene TRBJ1-5; no reliable D call. V lost 3 bases and J lost 3, with 12 bases in between. The length of the CDR3 is 15 residues. Germline lookup yields CDR1 MGHRA and CDR2 YSYEKL.